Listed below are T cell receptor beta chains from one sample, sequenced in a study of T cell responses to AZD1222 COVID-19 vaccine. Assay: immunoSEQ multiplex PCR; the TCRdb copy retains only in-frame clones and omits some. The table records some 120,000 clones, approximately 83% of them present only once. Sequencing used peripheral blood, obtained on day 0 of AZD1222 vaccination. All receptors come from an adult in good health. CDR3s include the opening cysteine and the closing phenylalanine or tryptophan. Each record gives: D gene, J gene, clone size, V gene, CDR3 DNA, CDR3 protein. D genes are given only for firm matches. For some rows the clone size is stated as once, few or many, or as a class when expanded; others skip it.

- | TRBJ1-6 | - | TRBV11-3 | TGTGCCAGCAGCTTAGGTGGTCGATCCTATAATTCACCCCTCCACTTT | CASSLGGRSYNSPLHF
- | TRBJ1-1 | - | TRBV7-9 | TGTGCCAGCAGCTTAGTGGGCAGGGAAGCTTTCTTT | CASSLVGREAFF
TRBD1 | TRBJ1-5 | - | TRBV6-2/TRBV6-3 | TGTGCCAGCAGTTGGGACAGGGCTCAGCCCCAGCATTTT | CASSWDRAQPQHF
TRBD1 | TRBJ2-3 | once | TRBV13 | TGTGCCAGCAGCTCCGGGACAGGGAGTCGTGCAGATACGCAGTATTTT | CASSSGTGSRADTQYF
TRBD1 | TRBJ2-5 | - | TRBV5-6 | TGTGCCAGCAGCTTGGGGACAGGCGTGGAGACCCAGTACTTC | CASSLGTGVETQYF
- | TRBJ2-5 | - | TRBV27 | TGTGCCAGCAGTCCCCGCAGGGGCTCGGGAGAGACCCAGTACTTC | CASSPRRGSGETQYF
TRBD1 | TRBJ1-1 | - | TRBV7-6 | TGTGCCAGCAGCCCGAGACAGGGGGCGCCGAGGGCTGAAGCTTTCTTT | CASSPRQGAPRAEAFF
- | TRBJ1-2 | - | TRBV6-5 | TGTGCCAGCAGTAAACAGGGACCGTACTATGGCTACACCTTC | CASSKQGPYYGYTF
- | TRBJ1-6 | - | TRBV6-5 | TGTGCCAGCAGTTACTCGATTATAACGGGTTCACCCCTCCACTTT | CASSYSIITGSPLHF
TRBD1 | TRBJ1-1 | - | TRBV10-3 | TGTGCCATCAGGGGGGCAGGGGGCCTGAACACTGAAGCTTTCTTT | CAIRGAGGLNTEAFF
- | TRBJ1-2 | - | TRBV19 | TGTGCCAGTGATCCGTCCCTCGGGGTCGGTGGCTACACCTTC | CASDPSLGVGGYTF
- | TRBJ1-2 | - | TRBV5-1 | TGCGCCAGCAGCTTGGACTCCAGGCTCCCCCAAAATCTCTATGGCTACACCTTC | CASSLDSRLPQNLYGYTF
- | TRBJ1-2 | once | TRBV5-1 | TGCGCCAGCAGCCTGGGGGAGAGGGCGATGGACTATGGCTACACCTTC | CASSLGERAMDYGYTF
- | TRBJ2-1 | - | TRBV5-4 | TGTGCCAGCAGCTTGGGGACTACGGACGAGCAGTTCTTC | CASSLGTTDEQFF
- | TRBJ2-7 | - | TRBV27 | TGTGCCAGCAGTCAACAACGAGTAGCGGCCTACGAGCAGTACTTC | CASSQQRVAAYEQYF
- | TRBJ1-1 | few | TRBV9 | TGTGCCAGCAGCGTAGTGGGATCGAACACTGAAGCTTTCTTT | CASSVVGSNTEAFF
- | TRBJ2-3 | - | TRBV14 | TGTGCCAGCAGCCAATGGTTTGGGGGCCCCACAGATACGCAGTATTTT | CASSQWFGGPTDTQYF
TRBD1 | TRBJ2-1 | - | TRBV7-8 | TGTGCCAGCTCCTTTGGTACGCCGGGACAGGGCTACAATGAGCAGTTCTTC | CASSFGTPGQGYNEQFF
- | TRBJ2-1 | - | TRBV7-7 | TGTGCCAGCAGCTTATCAGCAGCAATCCATGAGCAGTTCTTC | CASSLSAAIHEQFF
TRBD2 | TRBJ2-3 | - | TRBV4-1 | TGCGCCAGCAGCCAAGGCCATCGATCTAGCGGGGGGGCAGATACGCAGTATTTT | CASSQGHRSSGGADTQYF
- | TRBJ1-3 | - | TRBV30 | TGTGCCGGGGGGGCTGGATGGGATTCTGGAAACACCATATATTTT | CAGGAGWDSGNTIYF
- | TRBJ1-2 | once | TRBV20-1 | TGCAGTGCTACGGAGAGCGAGAGCTACACCTTC | CSATESESYTF
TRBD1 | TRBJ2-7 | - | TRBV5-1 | TGCGCCAGCAGCTTGGGGGACAGGGGCACCGAGCAGTACTTC | CASSLGDRGTEQYF
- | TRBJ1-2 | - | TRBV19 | TGTGCCAGCCAAGTACGACGGAATCCTAACTATGGCTACACCTTC | CASQVRRNPNYGYTF
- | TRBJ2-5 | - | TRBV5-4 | TGTGCCAGCAGCCGGGCTAACCAACAAGAGACCCAGTACTTC | CASSRANQQETQYF
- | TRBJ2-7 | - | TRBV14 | TGTGCCAGCAGCCGACGACAGACCTACGAGCAGTACTTC | CASSRRQTYEQYF
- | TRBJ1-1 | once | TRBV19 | TGTGCCAGTAGGTCTGACAGCAGAACTGAAGCTTTCTTT | CASRSDSRTEAFF
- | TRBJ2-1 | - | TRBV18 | TGTGCCAGCGTCGGGGCAGCAGCCTACAATGAGCAGTTCTTC | CASVGAAAYNEQFF
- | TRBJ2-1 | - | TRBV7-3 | TGTGCCAGCAGCTTGATTAGCGGGTGGGGGCCGGACAATGAGCAGTTCTTC | CASSLISGWGPDNEQFF
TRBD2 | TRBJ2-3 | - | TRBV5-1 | TGCGCCAGCAGCTTGACGGGGGGGCAGGAAGATACGCAGTATTTT | CASSLTGGQEDTQYF
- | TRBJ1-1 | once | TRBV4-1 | TGCGCCAGCAGCCAAGGGAGGTACACTGAAGCTTTCTTT | CASSQGRYTEAFF
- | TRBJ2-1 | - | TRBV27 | TGTGCCAGCAGTTCCCACGGTGCACAGGTGCAGTTCTTC | CASSSHGAQVQFF
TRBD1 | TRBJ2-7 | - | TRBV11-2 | TGTGCCAGCAGCCTCGACAGGGTTACATCGGACGAGCAGTACTTC | CASSLDRVTSDEQYF
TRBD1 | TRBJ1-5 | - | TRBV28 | TGTGCCAGCAGCTCCGGGACAGGGTTTCAGCCCCAGCATTTT | CASSSGTGFQPQHF
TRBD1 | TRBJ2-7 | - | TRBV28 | TGTGCCAGCAGTATAATAGGGACAGGGTGGGAGCAGTACTTC | CASSIIGTGWEQYF
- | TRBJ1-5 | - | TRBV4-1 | TGCGCCAGCAGCCAGGGCCTAGTCGGGGGCGCAGAAGGTCAGCCCCAGCATTTT | CASSQGLVGGAEGQPQHF
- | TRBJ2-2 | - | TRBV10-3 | TGTGCCATCAGTGGCCGAGGCCCCCCGACCGGGGAGCTGTTTTTT | CAISGRGPPTGELFF
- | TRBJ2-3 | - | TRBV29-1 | TGCAGCGTTGTTTTCGTACTTACCCTTAAGGGCGATACGCAGTATTTT | CSVVFVLTLKGDTQYF
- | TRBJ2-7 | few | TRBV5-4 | TGTGCCAGCAGCCTGGACTACTACGAGCAGTACTTC | CASSLDYYEQYF
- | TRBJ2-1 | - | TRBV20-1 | TGCAGTGCTAGTGACAATGAGCAGTTCTTC | CSASDNEQFF
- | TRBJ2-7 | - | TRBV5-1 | TGCGCCAGCAGGAGGTGGGGATCCTACGAGCAGTACTTC | CASRRWGSYEQYF
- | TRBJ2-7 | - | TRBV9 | TGTGCCAGCAGCAGGACAGATGACTACGAGCAGTACTTC | CASSRTDDYEQYF
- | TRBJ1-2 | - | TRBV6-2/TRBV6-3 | TGTGCCAGCAGTTACGAGGGGCTCGGTGGCTACACCTTC | CASSYEGLGGYTF
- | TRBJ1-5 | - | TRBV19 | TGTGCCAGTTCCACGCTAGGGGACGTCCTCAATCAGCCCCAGCATTTT | CASSTLGDVLNQPQHF
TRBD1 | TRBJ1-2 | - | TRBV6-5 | TGTGCCAGCAGTTGGGGACAGGGGGTCGATGGCTACACCTTC | CASSWGQGVDGYTF
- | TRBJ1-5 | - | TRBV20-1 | TGCAGTGCTAGTCGGGAGGTGCGGAATCAGCCCCAGCATTTT | CSASREVRNQPQHF
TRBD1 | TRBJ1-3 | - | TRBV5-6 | TGTGCCAGCAGGACGACAGGGATAAACACCATATATTTT | CASRTTGINTIYF
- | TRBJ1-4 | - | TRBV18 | TGTGCCAGCTCCACAGGGATGAATGAAAAACTGTTTTTT | CASSTGMNEKLFF
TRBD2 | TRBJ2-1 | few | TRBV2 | TGTGCCAGCCGAGCAGGGGTAGCGGGGTACAATGAGCAGTTCTTC | CASRAGVAGYNEQFF
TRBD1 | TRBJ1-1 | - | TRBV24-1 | TGTGCCACCAAGGAGGGGACTACAGGGGCTGAAGCTTTCTTT | CATKEGTTGAEAFF
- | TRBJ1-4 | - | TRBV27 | TGTGCCAGCTCAACGCATGGGGGGCGTAATGAAAAACTGTTTTTT | CASSTHGGRNEKLFF
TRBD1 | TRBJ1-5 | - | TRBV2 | TGTGCCAGCACTGTGGGGACAGGGGGAGGGGGCAATCAGCCCCAGCATTTT | CASTVGTGGGGNQPQHF
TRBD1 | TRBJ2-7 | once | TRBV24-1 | TGTGCCACCAGTGGAGGGGACAGGGGGCTGAATTACGAGCAGTACTTC | CATSGGDRGLNYEQYF
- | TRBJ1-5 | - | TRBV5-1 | TGCGCCAGCAGCGCGGGGGACATCAATCAGCCCCAGCATTTT | CASSAGDINQPQHF
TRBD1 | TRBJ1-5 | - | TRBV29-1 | TGCAGCGTGGCGACAGGGGTCGGTCAGCCCCAGCATTTT | CSVATGVGQPQHF
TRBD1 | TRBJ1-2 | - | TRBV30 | TGTGCCTGGAGTGTAAGGGACAGGGCGAACTATGGCTACACCTTC | CAWSVRDRANYGYTF
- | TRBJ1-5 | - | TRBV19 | TGTGCCAGTAGCCTCCGAGTGGCGCGGCAGCCCCAGCATTTT | CASSLRVARQPQHF
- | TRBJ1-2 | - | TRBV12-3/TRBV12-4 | TGTGCCAGCAGTTTAGGGTTAAACTATGGCTACACCTTC | CASSLGLNYGYTF
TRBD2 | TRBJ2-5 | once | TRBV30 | TGTGCCTGGAGTGTCGGTAGCGGGAGGGCTCAGCAGACCCAGTACTTC | CAWSVGSGRAQQTQYF